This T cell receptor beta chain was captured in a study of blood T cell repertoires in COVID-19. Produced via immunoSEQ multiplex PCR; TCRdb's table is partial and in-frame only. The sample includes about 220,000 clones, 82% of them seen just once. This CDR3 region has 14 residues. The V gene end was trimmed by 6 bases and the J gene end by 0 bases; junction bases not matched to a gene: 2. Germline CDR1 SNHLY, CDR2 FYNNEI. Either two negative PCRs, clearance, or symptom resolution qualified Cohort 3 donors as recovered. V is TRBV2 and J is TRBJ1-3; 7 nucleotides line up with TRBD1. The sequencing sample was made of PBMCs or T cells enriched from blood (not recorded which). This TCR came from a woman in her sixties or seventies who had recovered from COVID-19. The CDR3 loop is CASRGQFSGNTIYF. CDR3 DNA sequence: TGTGCCAGCAGGGGACAGTTCTCTGGAAACACCATATATTTT.